The subject of this entry is one T cell receptor (beta chain). V gave up 7 bases and J gave up 2 bases; unmatched junction bases: 1. The CDR3 is 12 residues long. Germline assignment: CDR1 MDHEN and CDR2 SYDVKM. Donors of Cohort 3 who recovered were those that had two negative PCRs, clearance, or symptom resolution. Repertoires were generated with immunoSEQ multiplex PCR, while TCRdb's copy carries only in-frame clones and drops some. The profile shows about 320,000 clones, 90% of them singletons. This sample was included in a study of blood T cell repertoires in COVID-19. In the study overall: The samples span acute and convalescent COVID-19 from the United States, Italy and Spain.

This chain connects TRBV28 to TRBJ2-7; 8 bases line up with TRBD1. The source of this sequence is a man aged 55 to 70 who had recovered from COVID-19. The specimen was PBMCs or T cells enriched from blood (not recorded which). The CDR3 DNA sequence: TGTGCCAGCAAGACAGGGGCCTACGAGCAGTACTTC. Translation: CASKTGAYEQYF.